This T cell receptor beta chain came from a study of blood T cell repertoires in COVID-19. Overall study: The origin of the acute and convalescent COVID-19 samples was the United States, Italy and Spain.

In the original analysis: Scientists estimated how many nucleated cells there were by amplifying reference gene primers. Some clones are missing from TCRdb's copy, which holds only in-frame ones; the method was immunoSEQ multiplex PCR. Clonal size and the V and J genes are those of that table, whereas D and trimming came from the DNA. Among about 150,000 clones listed, 75% to 95% were seen once. V lost 1 base, J lost 5 bases, and 5 bases lay in between. Looked up from germline, CDR1 is SEHNR and CDR2 is FQNEAQ (reference sequence). The CDR3 runs 12 residues. The sequenced material came from peripheral blood. The receptor was derived from a man in his fifties with acute or convalescent COVID-19. The chain is built from TRBV7-9 and TRBJ1-2; the D is unclear. The CDR3: CASSLVQYGYTF. CDR3 sequence (DNA): TGTGCCAGCAGCTTAGTACAGTATGGCTACACCTTC.